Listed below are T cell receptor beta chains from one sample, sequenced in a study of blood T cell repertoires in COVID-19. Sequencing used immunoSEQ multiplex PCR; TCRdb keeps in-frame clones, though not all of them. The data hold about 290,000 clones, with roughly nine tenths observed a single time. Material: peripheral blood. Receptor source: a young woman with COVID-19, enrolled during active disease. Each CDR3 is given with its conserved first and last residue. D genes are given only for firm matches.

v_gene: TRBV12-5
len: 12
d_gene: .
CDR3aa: CASAPGNQPQHF

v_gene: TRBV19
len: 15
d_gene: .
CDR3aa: CASSTKQTGGYEAFF

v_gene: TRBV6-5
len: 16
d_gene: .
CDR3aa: CASSYQPGGENEKLFF

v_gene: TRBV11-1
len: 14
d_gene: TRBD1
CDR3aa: CASSLGDRAYEQYF

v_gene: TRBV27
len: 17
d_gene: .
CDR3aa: CASSSSTDHRGKRGYTF

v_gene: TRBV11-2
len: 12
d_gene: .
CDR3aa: CASSLDSNEQFF

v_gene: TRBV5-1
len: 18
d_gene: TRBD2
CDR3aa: CASSWSPGTSTGPYEQYF

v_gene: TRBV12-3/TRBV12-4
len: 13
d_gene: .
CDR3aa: CASSFGGFNEQFF

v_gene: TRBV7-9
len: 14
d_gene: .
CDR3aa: CASSFLGGVDEQYF

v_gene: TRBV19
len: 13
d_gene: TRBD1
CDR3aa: CASGTGGAYGYTF

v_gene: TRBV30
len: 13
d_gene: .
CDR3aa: CAWSVAGPYGYTF

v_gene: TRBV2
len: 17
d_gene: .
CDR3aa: CASSEGGTNPSTDTQYF

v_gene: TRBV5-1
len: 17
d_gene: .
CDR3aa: CASSSYLGGGPIPEQFF

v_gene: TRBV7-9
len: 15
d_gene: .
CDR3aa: CASSLGGQGTGELFF

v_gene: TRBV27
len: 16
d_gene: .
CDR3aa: CASSSQRGISYNEQFF

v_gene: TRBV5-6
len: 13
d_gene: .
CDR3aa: CASSGDLSYEQYF

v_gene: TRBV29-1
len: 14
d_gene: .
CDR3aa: CSVSQRARFDGYTF

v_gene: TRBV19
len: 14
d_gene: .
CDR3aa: CASSWSRNTDTQYF

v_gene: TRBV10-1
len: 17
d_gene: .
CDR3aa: CASSESILPGPYNEQFF

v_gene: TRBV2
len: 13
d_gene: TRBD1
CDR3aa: CASWWTGVDFPFF

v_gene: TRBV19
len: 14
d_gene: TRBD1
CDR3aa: CASRGTASHQPQHF

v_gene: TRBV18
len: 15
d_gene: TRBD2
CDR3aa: CASSPERGHTDTQYF

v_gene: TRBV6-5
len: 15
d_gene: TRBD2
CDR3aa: CASSKTGTRADTQYF

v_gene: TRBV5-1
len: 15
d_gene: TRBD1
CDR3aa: CASSFALQGTVEQFF

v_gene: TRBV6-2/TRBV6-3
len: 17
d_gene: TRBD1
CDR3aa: CASSYKFLGTDSYEQYF

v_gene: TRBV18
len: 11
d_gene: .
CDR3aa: CASLDQETQYF

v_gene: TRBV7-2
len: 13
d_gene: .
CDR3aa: CASSLNGRLGYTF

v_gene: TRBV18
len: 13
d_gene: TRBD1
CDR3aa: CASSLGGGYGYTF

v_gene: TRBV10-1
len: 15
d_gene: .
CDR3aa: CASSESGTGNQPQHF

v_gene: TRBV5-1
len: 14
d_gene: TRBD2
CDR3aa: CASSPGTNKETQYF

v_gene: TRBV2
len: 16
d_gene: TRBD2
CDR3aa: CASSPRLAGVGGELFF

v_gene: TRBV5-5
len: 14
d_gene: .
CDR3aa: CASKQTATEDGYTF

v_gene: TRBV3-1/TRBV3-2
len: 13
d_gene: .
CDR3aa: CASSQADRSEQYF

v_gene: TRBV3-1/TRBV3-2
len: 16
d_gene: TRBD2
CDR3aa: CASSLLAGGLQETQYF

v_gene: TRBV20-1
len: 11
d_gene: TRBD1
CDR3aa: CSINRGGEQYF

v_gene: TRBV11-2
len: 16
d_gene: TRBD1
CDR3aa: CASTRGLGTVNSPLHF

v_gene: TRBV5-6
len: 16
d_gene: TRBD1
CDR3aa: CASSSRIDRDGEKLFF

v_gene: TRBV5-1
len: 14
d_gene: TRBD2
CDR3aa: CASSLTSGVSEQFF

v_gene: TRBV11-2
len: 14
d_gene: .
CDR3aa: CASSLSLANYGYTF

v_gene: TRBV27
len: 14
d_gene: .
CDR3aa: CASTPGRAGTEAFF

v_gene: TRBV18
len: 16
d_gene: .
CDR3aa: CASSPVEYPVGYGYTF

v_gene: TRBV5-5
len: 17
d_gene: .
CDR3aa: CASSLAMRDYSGNTIYF